This TCR beta chain was captured in a study of naive and memory T cell subsets (dated 2017 in TCRdb). At the level of the whole study: The figure summarizing the skin biopsy and whole blood samples listed approximately 10 blood donors, 7 tuberculin skin test biopsies and 3 saline control biopsies. PCR2 was typically a SYBR Green qPCR stopped at a set threshold; low-input samples could instead use end-point PCR (around 6 cycles). Skin biopsies were collected from tuberculin skin test sites or from saline-injected control sites and were processed for RNA extraction as previously described. The investigation overall reported the following: Details of skin biopsy collection and RNA processing were not given in the paper but were referenced to earlier studies. The RNA-based method was acknowledged as potentially sensitive to TCR transcript changes with T cell activation and differentiation. Both types of skin biopsy reportedly yielded TCR sequences, though far more TCRs came from tuberculin skin test sites. The larger number of TCRs at tuberculin skin test sites was interpreted as T cell infiltration of a delayed type IV hypersensitivity reaction.

Preparation of the library involved UMI-ligation and nested PCR. The ligated cDNA was amplified in four rounds of PCR with nested alpha and beta constant region primers together with the SP2 primer. TCR RNA was reverse transcribed with SuperScript IV using alpha and beta constant region primers for the blood and skin samples. An oligonucleotide carrying the Illumina SP2 primer and a UMI was ligated to the cDNA 3' end using T4 RNA ligase 1. To prevent hairpin formation, the 12-nucleotide UMI was made up of two random hexamers with an eight-base spacer between them. From the second PCR onward, TCR alpha and beta chain libraries were processed separately and dual indexed for multiplexing. After pooling, the indexed libraries were analyzed by capillary electrophoresis and sequenced on either an Illumina MiSeq or NextSeq. PhiX DNA at about 5-8% was added to the libraries to raise base diversity and improve cluster recognition. Regarding the original processing steps: Demultiplexor extracted UMIs from read 2, combined them with read 1 TCR sequence, and split reads by sample indices. Decombinator identified V and J genes and V-J junctions, assigning each TCR a five-part identifier including V and J deletions. Collapsinator used UMIs to correct sequencing errors and PCR amplification heterogeneity, yielding UMI-based abundance per TCR. CDR3Translator turned identifiers into nucleotide sequence, translated that sequence into amino acids, and pulled out CDR3 regions based on terminal motifs. Error-corrected alpha and beta TCR counts from blood and skin were compared after normalization to input RNA amount. TCRdb reran the public reads through fastp at Q25 and MiXCR, keeping productive beta chains. Here each entry gathers all rows of one CDR3 protein and keeps the most common genes and DNA. V and J calls and clone size were set by TCRdb, not the authors. This sample lists 30,000 to 35,000 distinct CDR3 sequences; about 6.2% were detected once. 3% to 3.5% of the sample is in the top ten clones.

Read against the paper, the sample's treatment or condition label means: skin biopsy from PPD injection site in Mantoux-positive individual. The study described a robust, sensitive protocol for amplifying, sequencing and analyzing TCRs, using 3' ligation of a UMI-containing oligonucleotide to TCR cDNA. The tuberculin skin test biopsies were taken from PPD-injected sites in individuals who had a positive Mantoux test. Total RNA, without cell sorting, was DNase treated with RQ1 DNase before reverse transcription, targeting roughly 1 to 1000 ng input. Skin biopsy and whole blood libraries were made to test pipeline robustness in samples where T cells form a minority population. The CDR3 runs 16 residues from the cysteine to the phenylalanine. The kept DNA is CDR3 alone, 48 bases in frame from the first base. CDR1 and CDR2 were assigned from the germline V gene (reference sequence) as SEHNR and FQNEAQ. V is reduced by 8 bases and J by 2 bases, leaving a spacing of 22 bases between them.

The table lists this clonotype with a few counts. There is no known antigen for this receptor. It has no much larger one-base neighbor in the sample; base qualities were not kept. The receptor chain draws on TRBV7-9 and TRBJ2-7, with the D gene not confidently named. The source is an adult in good health. Source: skin, taken from a tuberculin skin test site. CDR3 sequence: CASRKTRVDIPYEQYF. The DNA sequence reads TGTGCCAGCCGTAAAACTCGGGTGGATATACCCTACGAGCAGTACTTC.